The TCR beta chain described here comes from a study of early stage breast cancer tumors. This CDR3 comprises 19 residues. V was pared by 1 base and J by 4 bases, with 12 bases of the junction left unmatched. Germline loops: CDR1 SGHNT, CDR2 YENEEA. The data were produced by immunoSEQ multiplex PCR, yet TCRdb's version contains in-frame clones alone and is incomplete. Here the sample spans tens of thousands of clones, over 70% being singletons. The sample taken for sequencing was breast tumor tissue. The source is a person aged 30-39 years with breast cancer. V is TRBV11-3 and J is TRBJ2-2, with 10 positions matching TRBD2. The CDR3 region is CASSLGVLAGAGSTGELFF. The CDR3 nucleotides read TGTGCCAGCAGCTTAGGAGTCCTAGCGGGAGCGGGTAGCACCGGGGAGCTGTTTTTT.